This entry lists 5 T cell receptor beta chains sequenced from one sample in a study of blood T cell repertoires in COVID-19. Generated by immunoSEQ multiplex PCR, the TCRdb table keeps only in-frame clones and is missing some. The sample lists 310,000 or so clones, 70% to 90% occurring once. Source material: PBMCs or T cells enriched from blood (not recorded which). Receptor source: a woman aged 40 to 50 who had recovered from COVID-19.

This clone has only one observation. Different DNA sequences within this sample yield the same CDR3. In DNA, the CDR3 is TGTGCCAGCTCACCACCGGGACAGGGAGAGACCCAGTACTTC. Its translation: CASSPPGQGETQYF. V usage is TRBV18 and J usage is TRBJ2-5; 9 bases map to TRBD1. CDR1 is KGHSH, CDR2 LQKENI, per germline. The CDR3 is made up of 14 amino acids. V lost 0 bases to trimming and J lost 4 bases; unmatched junction nucleotides: 0.

The chain joins TRBV5-6 to TRBJ2-1; D might be TRBD2 (6 bases). This CDR3 has 18 amino acids. The germline CDR1 and CDR2 sequences are SGHDT and YYEEEE. V lost 3 bases to trimming and J lost 0 bases, with 19 bases between them. CDR3 in DNA: TGTGCCAGCAGCTCCCCCGTGGGCGTGGGAGGCTCCTACAATGAGCAGTTCTTC. Translating gives CASSSPVGVGGSYNEQFF.

The rearrangement joins TRBV6-2 or TRBV6-3 to TRBJ1-1; maybe TRBD1 (5 bases). There are 12 residues in the CDR3. The V gene lost 4 bases and the J gene lost 5 bases, with 8 bases spanning the gap. Germline loops: CDR1 MNHEY, CDR2 SVGEGT. The CDR3: CASSFRDTEAFF. The CDR3 region has the DNA TGTGCCAGCAGTTTCAGGGATACTGAAGCTTTCTTT.

The chain has TRBV18 and TRBJ2-7; TRBD1 matches at 7 bases. The CDR3 extends over 15 amino acids. The germline CDR1 and CDR2 sequences are KGHSH and LQKENI. J gave up 2 bases and V 5 bases, and 9 bases lay outside the gene matches. CDR3 amino acids: CASSSTGTPPYEQYF. In DNA form, the CDR3 reads TGTGCCAGCTCATCGACAGGGACGCCCCCCTACGAGCAGTACTTC. The entire variable domain, with the rest obtained from reference TRBV18 and TRBJ2-7, is as follows: NAGVMQNPRHLVRRRGQEARLRCSPMKGHSHVYWYRQLPEEGLKFMVYLQKENIIDESGMPKERFSAEFPKEGPSILRIQQVVRGDSAAYFCASSSTGTPPYEQYFGPGTRLTVT.

The V call is TRBV18, the J call TRBJ2-5; 7 positions agree with TRBD1. The V segment lost 6 bases and the J segment 4 bases; nucleotides outside the gene matches: 5. This CDR3 region has 13 residues. In germline, CDR1 is KGHSH, CDR2 LQKENI. DNA of the CDR3: TGTGCCAGCTCGCCGGGACAGACAGAGACCCAGTACTTC. The encoded protein is CASSPGQTETQYF.